The rows below give T cell receptor beta chains drawn from one sample of a study of identical twins. TCRdb itself ran the 5' RACE reads through MiXCR, one entry per CDR3 protein. The sample consists of more than 1.5 million distinct CDR3 sequences, around a third of them appearing once. The sample was cord blood. The receptors were sampled from a newborn girl in good health. Both conserved end residues are part of each CDR3. The D gene is left open where the match is weak. The size field is filled for only some rows; it gives once, few, many or a size class.

DNA	CDR3	length	J	size	V	D
TGTGCCAGCAGCTTCTCCGCCCCTAACACCGGGGAGCTGTTTTTT	CASSFSAPNTGELFF	15	TRBJ2-2	few	TRBV11-2	-
TGTGCCTGGAGGGGGTCGATCTCTGGGGCCAACGTCCTGACTTTC	CAWRGSISGANVLTF	15	TRBJ2-6	-	TRBV30	-
TGCAGTGCTAGAGTCCTAGACAGCAATCAGCCCCAGCATTTT	CSARVLDSNQPQHF	14	TRBJ1-5	-	TRBV20-1	-
TGTGCCAGTGGTCCGGACAGTGGCTACGAGCAGTACTTC	CASGPDSGYEQYF	13	TRBJ2-7	few	TRBV19	-
TGTGCCAGCAGCTTAGTGAGCGGGGTGTACGAGCAGTACTTC	CASSLVSGVYEQYF	14	TRBJ2-7	many	TRBV11-2	TRBD2
TGTGCCAGCAGACAGGGTTCATACTACGAGCAGTACTTC	CASRQGSYYEQYF	13	TRBJ2-7	-	TRBV7-9	-
TGTGCCAGCAGCCCGGGACAGGGGGCCCCAGGCTACACCTTC	CASSPGQGAPGYTF	14	TRBJ1-2	-	TRBV3-1	TRBD1
TGTGCCATCAGTGTAGGGACAACCCAAGAGACCCAGTTCTTC	CAISVGTTQETQFF	14	TRBJ2-1	few	TRBV10-3	-
TGCGCCAGCAAGGGTAGCGGGAGAGAGACCCAGTACTTC	CASKGSGRETQYF	13	TRBJ2-5	few	TRBV5-1	TRBD2
TGTGCCTGGAGTGTTAAAGGGACAGCTAATGAAAAACTGTTTTTT	CAWSVKGTANEKLFF	15	TRBJ1-4	-	TRBV30	TRBD1
TGCAGCGTTGTTGCCCACGGGGACGGTGAGCAGTACTTC	CSVVAHGDGEQYF	13	TRBJ2-5	few	TRBV29-1	-
TGTGCCAGCAGTGTGACAGGGTTGTTTAATGAAAAACTGTTTTTT	CASSVTGLFNEKLFF	15	TRBJ1-4	-	TRBV6-1	TRBD1
TGCAGTGAAAAGCGGGCGAGCACAGATACGCAGTATTTT	CSEKRASTDTQYF	13	TRBJ2-3	few	TRBV20-1	-
TGTGCCAGCACCAAACCCAAAGGAATAGCCAAAAACATTCAGTACTTC	CASTKPKGIAKNIQYF	16	TRBJ2-4	few	TRBV28	-
TGCAGCGTTGAAGAGGGGACAGGGGACAATGAGCAGTACTTC	CSVEEGTGDNEQYF	14	TRBJ2-7	few	TRBV29-1	TRBD1
TGCAGCGTTCCGGTAGCCCCCGGGAAAGAGACCCAGTACTTC	CSVPVAPGKETQYF	14	TRBJ2-5	few	TRBV29-1	-
TGTGCCAACATTGACAGGGACGAAAACATTCAGTACTTC	CANIDRDENIQYF	13	TRBJ2-4	-	TRBV28	TRBD1
TGCAGTGCGGTCCGACTAGCGGGAGAGACCCAGTACTTC	CSAVRLAGETQYF	13	TRBJ2-5	few	TRBV20-1	TRBD2
TGTGCCAGCAAGGAGGGGGGCGTCTTCACTGAAGCTTTCTTT	CASKEGGVFTEAFF	14	TRBJ1-1	-	TRBV28	-
TGCAGTGCTAGTAGGGGACAGATTAGCAATCAGCCCCAGCATTTT	CSASRGQISNQPQHF	15	TRBJ1-5	-	TRBV20-1	TRBD1
TGTGCCAGCAGTCGACCCCCCTTCCAGGGGTACTCCTATAATTCACCCCTCCACTTT	CASSRPPFQGYSYNSPLHF	19	TRBJ1-6	few	TRBV28	-
TGTGCCATCAGGAGGGACAAACAGGGGACGCTTCTTAATTCACCCCTCCACTTT	CAIRRDKQGTLLNSPLHF	18	TRBJ1-6	few	TRBV10-3	TRBD1